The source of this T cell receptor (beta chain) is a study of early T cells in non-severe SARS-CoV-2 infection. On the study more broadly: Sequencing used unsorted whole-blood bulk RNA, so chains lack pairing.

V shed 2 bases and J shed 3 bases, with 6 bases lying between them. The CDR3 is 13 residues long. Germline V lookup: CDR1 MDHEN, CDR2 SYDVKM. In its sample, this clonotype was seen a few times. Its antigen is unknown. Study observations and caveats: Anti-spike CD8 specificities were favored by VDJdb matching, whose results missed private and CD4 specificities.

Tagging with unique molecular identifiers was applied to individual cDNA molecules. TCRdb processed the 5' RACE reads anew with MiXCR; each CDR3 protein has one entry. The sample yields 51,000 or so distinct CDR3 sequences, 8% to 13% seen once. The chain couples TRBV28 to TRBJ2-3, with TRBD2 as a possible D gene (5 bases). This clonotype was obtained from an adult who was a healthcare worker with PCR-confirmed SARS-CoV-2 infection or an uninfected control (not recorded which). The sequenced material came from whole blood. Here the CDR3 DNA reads TGTGCCAGCAGTTTACCGGGAACAGATACGCAGTATTTT. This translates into CASSLPGTDTQYF.